This entry concerns a single T cell receptor (beta chain). This clonotype was recorded many times. Its antigen remains undetermined. No base quality values were provided; no much bigger clone lies one nucleotide off. The TCR beta CDR3 regions were amplified from RNA transcripts. A first-round RT-PCR of the TCR CDR3 used the HTBI primer set with the Qiagen OneStep RT-PCR kit. Libraries were constructed in a second round of multiplex PCR, after which size selection and purification were carried out. Sequencing of the libraries was done on an Illumina HiSeq2000 using paired-end 100 bp reads. From the authors' description of their analysis: SOAPnuke was used to process the raw data, removing reads that contained adapters or uncalled bases, had a mean Phred below 15, or lacked an exact match to the constant primer or identifier. COPE v1.2.5 was used to merge the high-quality paired reads, and each unique nucleotide sequence was defined as a clonotype. MiTCR v1.1 was used to align the clonotypes against IMGT TRBV, TRBD and TRBJ reference segments. The analysis was restricted to V-J combinations with a frequency above 0.0001, which together covered 99.2% of the repertoires. The TCS score was defined as F50 (clonal expansion) divided by E x V (chaos), with BLOSUM62-based TCRdist calculated between CDR3 peptides within each V-J. Welch's t-statistics and random forest reduced roughly 530 V-J features to 10 to 15, which were used in a naive Bayes classifier (R e1071). The public reads were reprocessed in TCRdb via fastp at Q25 and MiXCR, keeping in-frame beta chains. Rows matching on CDR3 protein sequence are summarized as one entry with the most common DNA and genes. TCRdb's processing, not the authors' own work, is the source of the V and J calls. Present in this sample are over 250,000 distinct CDR3 sequences, roughly an eighth of which were seen just once. Of the sample, 30% to 40% falls within the top ten clones.

These data originate in a study of T cells in Graves' hyperthyroidism and ophthalmopathy (dated by TCRdb to the late 2010s). In terms of the full investigation: Peripheral blood was collected at initial diagnosis, before any treatment. Following sampling, methimazole starting at 30 mg daily was given to hyperthyroidism patients, and high-dose intravenous methylprednisolone was given to ophthalmopathy patients. In addition, the study compared T-cell repertoires in thyroid tissue and in blood from about 6 Graves' hyperthyroidism patients. TCR Vbeta CDR3 sequencing of 135 peripheral blood samples (43 ophthalmopathy, roughly 72 hyperthyroidism and some 17 progressor patients) is reported in the paper. To identify TCR V-J signatures that set the groups apart, the researchers used a discovery cohort of 90 to 100 patients, made up of 40 to 45 with Graves' ophthalmopathy and approximately 57 with stable Graves' hyperthyroidism. The 75 to 100 discovery patients were divided at random into training and test sets in a 7:3 ratio. Prospective prediction of ophthalmopathy was tested in an independent validation cohort consisting of 18 hyperthyroidism patients and 15 to 17 patients who later progressed to ophthalmopathy. Beyond this particular receptor, the publication reports: Most expanded thyroid clonotypes (frequency above 0.001) were also detected in blood, suggesting blood repertoires may reflect thyroid immune responses. Sample size was not statistically predetermined, and blinding of investigators to group allocation was not performed. A model built on a 13 V-J signature distinguished ophthalmopathy from stable hyperthyroidism, reaching 87.88% sensitivity and 81% to 83% specificity in cross-validation and 80%/75% in testing. In validation, progression to ophthalmopathy was predicted by the model with roughly 71% sensitivity and just over 72% specificity, a median of roughly six months before onset.

The germline V gene provides CDR1 MRHNA and CDR2 SNTAGT. V is pruned by 8 bases and J by 1 base, leaving 13 bases of the junction without a gene match. The cysteine opens and the phenylalanine closes a CDR3 of 16 amino acids. Kept here is only the CDR3 DNA, which spans 48 bases and is read in frame from base 1. In the ophthalmopathy patients, disease was moderately to severely active, with a Clinical Activity Score of 3 or more, a NOSPECS grade of 4 or more, and a duration of less than 3 months. Patients with uncontrolled infections, other autoimmune diseases, pregnancy or lactation were excluded. Diagnoses were based on clinical symptoms, serum thyroxine and TRAb, thyroid ultrasound and orbital computed tomography. PBMCs were separated from approximately 10 ml of fresh peripheral blood using Ficoll-Paque density gradient centrifugation. Total RNA was extracted with Trizol reagent, and quality was checked on an Agilent 2100 Bioanalyzer.

This sequence originates from a woman aged 40 to 55 with Graves' ophthalmopathy. Recombination joined TRBV6-4 with TRBJ1-1, and 7 junctional nucleotides match TRBD1. Sequenced: blood. CDR3 region: CASRIMAGQTNTEAFF. The nucleotides are TGTGCCAGCCGAATTATGGCGGGACAGACGAACACTGAAGCTTTCTTT.